The 30 T cell receptor beta chains given below trace back to one sample, sequenced in a study of blood T cells in healthy people across ages. Together with a sample-barcoded 5' primer, a J-beta primer mix was included in a second PCR lasting roughly 6 to 12 cycles. Each CDR3 protein is one row after TCRdb ran MiXCR on the 5' RACE reads. The sample has 1.5 million to 2 million distinct CDR3 sequences, around half seen once. Sequencing used blood. The receptors come from a woman in her 40s in good health.

The chain employs TRBV20-1 and TRBJ2-1; 8 nucleotides match TRBD2. Germline V lookup: CDR1 DFQATT, CDR2 SNEGSKA (reference sequence). The CDR3 has 15 residues. V shed 4 bases and J 8 bases; nucleotides not matched to a gene: 13. The CDR3 sequence is CSAKTGGPVLHEQFF. In DNA, the CDR3 is TGCAGTGCTAAGACGGGGGGGCCCGTTTTACATGAGCAGTTCTTC.

This clonotype was detected only once. This rearrangement joins TRBV6-2 or TRBV6-3 to TRBJ1-5, with TRBD1 matching over 7 bases. The CDR3 extends over 16 amino acids. Germline V gene sequence: CDR1 MNHEY, CDR2 SVGEGT. Trimming cost V 2 bases and J 3 bases; bases outside gene matches: 7. Written as DNA, the CDR3 is TGTGCCAGCAGTTACCAAAGACAGGGATCCAATCAGCCCCAGCATTTT. This codes for CASSYQRQGSNQPQHF.

This clonotype was observed once. The genes are TRBV7-2 and TRBJ1-5; unclear D gene. The germline V gene has CDR1 SGHTA and CDR2 FQGNSA. V shed 3 bases and J shed 3 bases, with 6 bases lying between them. CDR3 length: 13 amino acids. This chain's CDR3 is CASSFKDNQPQHF. CDR3 bases: TGTGCCAGCAGCTTTAAGGACAATCAGCCCCAGCATTTT.

J is TRBJ2-3 and V is TRBV7-9; the D gene is possibly TRBD1 (5 bases). The CDR3 length is 15 residues. Trimming cost V 5 bases and J 2 bases, with 14 bases left between them. Germline CDR1 is SEHNR and CDR2 is FQNEAQ (reference sequence). The CDR3 loop reads CASSPIRGHTDTQYF. In DNA form, the CDR3 reads TGTGCCAGCAGCCCCATTAGGGGCCACACAGATACGCAGTATTTT. The whole variable domain, remainder taken from reference TRBV7-9 and TRBJ2-3, is DTGVSQNPRHKITKRGQNVTFRCDPISEHNRLYWYRQTLGQGPEFLTYFQNEAQLEKSRLLSDRFSAERPKGSFSTLEIQRTEQGDSAMYLCASSPIRGHTDTQYFGPGTRLTVL.

The chain employs TRBV20-1 and TRBJ1-6, with D perhaps TRBD1 (5 bases). The CDR3 sequence is 15 residues long. The germline V and J ends were trimmed by 3 bases and 5 bases, with 14 bases remaining between them. Germline V lookup: CDR1 DFQATT, CDR2 SNEGSKA (reference sequence). The CDR3 DNA sequence: TGCAGTGCTAGGTTCAGGGTGGCCAATAATTCACCCCTCCACTTT. This sequence encodes CSARFRVANNSPLHF.

This clonotype was found many times. The genes are TRBV20-1 and TRBJ2-1, with D perhaps matching TRBD2 (6 bases). The germline gives CDR1 DFQATT, CDR2 SNEGSKA (reference sequence). Deletions cut 3 bases from V and 7 bases from J, with 16 bases between. This CDR3 has 14 amino acids. The CDR3 loop is CSASFSGRPNEQFF. CDR3 nucleotide sequence: TGCAGTGCTAGTTTTAGCGGACGACCGAATGAGCAGTTCTTC.

The CDR3 protein is CASRPGTGGWETQYF. The CDR3 DNA follows: TGTGCCAGCAGACCCGGGACAGGGGGCTGGGAGACCCAGTACTTC. V usage is TRBV27 and J usage is TRBJ2-5, with 12 bases that match TRBD1. Unmatched junction bases numbered 7, after V lost 6 bases and J lost 5 bases. Germline loops: CDR1 MNHEY, CDR2 SMNVEV (reference sequence). This CDR3 is 15 amino acids long.

The table lists this clonotype with a few counts. The V and J genes are TRBV18 and TRBJ2-7; possibly TRBD1 for D (6 bases). The V end lost 3 bases, the J end lost 3 bases, and 15 bases lay between the germline ends. The germline gives CDR1 KGHSH, CDR2 LQKENI. The CDR3 loop spans 15 amino acids. CDR3 nucleotide sequence: TGTGCCAGCTCACCTGGGGGCAGGATTGACTACGAGCAGTACTTC. It codes for CASSPGGRIDYEQYF. Using reference TRBV18 and TRBJ2-7 for the parts outside the CDR3, the full variable domain is NAGVMQNPRHLVRRRGQEARLRCSPMKGHSHVYWYRQLPEEGLKFMVYLQKENIIDESGMPKERFSAEFPKEGPSILRIQQVVRGDSAAYFCASSPGGRIDYEQYFGPGTRLTVT.

This clonotype was seen only a few times. This sequence joins TRBV2 and TRBJ2-5; 11 nucleotides align to TRBD2. The CDR3 runs 19 residues. V gave up 8 bases and J gave up 0 bases; unmatched junction bases: 17. Germline assignment: CDR1 SNHLY and CDR2 FYNNEI. The CDR3 region has the DNA TGTGCCAGCTCACAACGGGCTAGCGGGGGGCTGACAAACCAAGAGACCCAGTACTTC. It is translated as CASSQRASGGLTNQETQYF.

This sequence joins TRBV7-2 and TRBJ1-2; TRBD1 matches 12 bases. This CDR3 contains 15 residues. The J segment lost 8 bases and the V segment lost 5 bases, leaving 9 bases of the junction unmatched. Germline V CDR1 and CDR2: SGHTA, FQGNSA. As DNA, the CDR3 is TGTGCCAGCAGCCGCCGGGACAGGGGGCTGGGCGGCTACACCTTC. Its translation is CASSRRDRGLGGYTF. Full variable domain (missing parts from reference TRBV7-2 and TRBJ1-2): GAGVSQSPSNKVTEKGKDVELRCDPISGHTALYWYRQSLGQGLEFLIYFQGNSAPDKSGLPSDRFSAERTGGSVSTLTIQRTQQEDSAVYLCASSRRDRGLGGYTFGSGTRLTVV.

The rearrangement links TRBV2 to TRBJ2-5; possible D gene TRBD1, 6 bases. The CDR3 totals 14 residues. The germline V and J ends were trimmed by 6 bases and 4 bases, with 15 bases remaining between them. Germline values: CDR1 SNHLY, CDR2 FYNNEI. The CDR3 loop is CASRRGQTRETQYF. The CDR3 region has the DNA TGTGCCAGCAGGAGAGGACAGACCCGAGAGACCCAGTACTTC.

This clonotype was recorded a few times. This rearrangement joins TRBV7-2 to TRBJ1-2, with 9 bases matching TRBD1. Germline-derived CDR1 and CDR2 are SGHTA and FQGNSA. V dropped 1 base and J dropped 5; count of bases not matched to a gene: 2. The CDR3 runs to 14 residues. The CDR3 loop reads CASSLGGTGYGYTF. CDR3 DNA sequence: TGTGCCAGCAGCTTAGGGGGGACAGGGTATGGCTACACCTTC. The full variable domain, completed using reference TRBV7-2 and TRBJ1-2, is GAGVSQSPSNKVTEKGKDVELRCDPISGHTALYWYRQSLGQGLEFLIYFQGNSAPDKSGLPSDRFSAERTGGSVSTLTIQRTQQEDSAVYLCASSLGGTGYGYTFGSGTRLTVV.

V gene TRBV4-2 combines with J gene TRBJ2-7; D gene uncertain. Germline V lookup: CDR1 LGHNA, CDR2 YNFKEQ. The CDR3 spans 14 residues. V gave up 4 bases and J gave up 4 bases, with 14 bases separating them. CDR3 amino acids: CASSPSADRYEQYF. The CDR3 DNA follows: TGTGCCAGCAGCCCCTCTGCGGACCGGTACGAGCAGTACTTC.

The chain's CDR3 is CATSGSGSGSYEQFF. CDR3 nucleotide sequence: TGTGCCACCAGTGGTTCCGGGTCTGGGTCTTATGAGCAGTTCTTC. The V call is TRBV24-1, the J call TRBJ2-1; D remains unclear. Trimming cost V 5 bases and J 8 bases, with 18 bases left between them. CDR3 length: 15 amino acids. Germline CDR1 KGHDR, CDR2 SFDVKD.

This clonotype was detected a few times. V gene TRBV29-1 combines with J gene TRBJ2-5; perhaps TRBD2 as D (6 bases). The J call is doubtful: the DNA matches TRBJ2-7 better. CDR3 length: 13 amino acids. Looked up from germline, CDR1 is SQVTM and CDR2 is ANQGSEA. Here the CDR3 DNA reads TGCAGCGCTGGCGGGGCAGGGAGTTACGAGCAGTACTTC. Translating it yields CSAGGAGSYEQYF.

This clonotype was observed a handful of times. The rearrangement uses TRBV7-9 and TRBJ2-7; no firm D call. This CDR3 is built from 12 residues. Germline V CDR1 and CDR2: SEHNR, FQNEAQ (reference sequence). V shed 7 bases and J shed 3 bases, with 10 bases lying between them. CDR3 region: CASTGGFYEQYF. The CDR3 DNA reads as TGTGCCAGCACTGGCGGATTCTACGAGCAGTACTTC.

V and J are TRBV4-1 and TRBJ2-5, with unresolved D. Near its end, the DNA agrees better with TRBJ2-7, so the J call may be wrong. The CDR3 is made up of 15 amino acids. The germline gives CDR1 MGHRA, CDR2 YSYEKL. The CDR3 reads CASSQDLRLPREQYF. DNA for the CDR3: TGCGCCAGCAGCCAAGATCTCAGACTTCCCCGCGAGCAGTACTTC.

This clonotype occurred a few times. This sequence joins TRBV4-2 and TRBJ2-5, with 9 positions matching TRBD2. Germline V CDR1 and CDR2: LGHNA, YNFKEQ. The V gene end was trimmed by 0 bases and the J gene end by 5 bases; junction bases not matched to a gene: 4. There are 15 residues in the CDR3. Here the CDR3 reads CASSQDPSGVETQYF. The CDR3 DNA follows: TGTGCCAGCAGCCAAGACCCTAGCGGGGTCGAGACCCAGTACTTC.

The chain recombines TRBV25-1 with TRBJ2-1, with D hard to call. Trimming shortened V by 3 bases and J by 4 bases, and 4 bases separated the two germline ends. The germline CDR1 and CDR2 sequences are MGHDK and SYGVNS. The CDR3 runs to 12 residues. The CDR3, as DNA: TGTGCCAGCAGTGATGGGTACAATGAGCAGTTCTTC. Amino acid sequence: CASSDGYNEQFF.

The genes are TRBV4-1 and TRBJ2-5; TRBD2 is a possible D gene (6 bases). Trimming took off 1 base at V and 5 bases at J, with 14 bases between the two ends. Germline V gene data show CDR1 as MGHRA and CDR2 as YSYEKL. CDR3 length: 15 amino acids. In DNA form, the CDR3 reads TGCGCCAGCAGCCAAGTGGGGAGGAGGGCGGAGACCCAGTACTTC. Residues: CASSQVGRRAETQYF.

J is TRBJ2-5 and V is TRBV6-5, with D perhaps matching TRBD2 (5 bases). This CDR3 has 14 residues. Germline lookup yields CDR1 MNHEY and CDR2 SVGAGI. V was trimmed by 5 bases and J by 2 bases, leaving 12 bases between them. The CDR3 nucleotides read TGTGCCAGCAGTGACTTTTCGGGACAAGAGACCCAGTACTTC. Encoded protein: CASSDFSGQETQYF.

This clonotype was observed a few times. This rearrangement joins TRBV2 to TRBJ1-6; TRBD1 is a possible D gene (6 bases). The V end lost 4 bases, the J end lost 8 bases, and 9 bases lay between the germline ends. This CDR3 has 13 residues. Germline V CDR1 and CDR2: SNHLY, FYNNEI. CDR3 bases: TGTGCCAGCAGTGGCAGGGGCGATTCACCCCTCCACTTT. Translated, it gives CASSGRGDSPLHF.

This clonotype was observed a few times. One end of the junction fails to match germline, which may point to a read error. The J gene is TRBJ2-3, the V gene TRBV15, with TRBD1 matching over 7 bases. CDR1 is LNHNV, CDR2 YYDKDF, per germline (reference sequence). The CDR3 length is 12 residues. The CDR3 loop is CATSSGTATQYF. DNA for the CDR3: TGTGCCACCAGCAGCGGGACAGCTACGCAGTATTTT.

As regards this clonotype: The germline gene is not matched at one end of the junction; a read error may be the cause. This chain links TRBV24-1 with TRBJ1-4; D is ambiguous. This CDR3 has 14 amino acids. From germline, CDR1 is KGHDR and CDR2 SFDVKD. CDR3 amino acids: CATWSGVGNEELFF. CDR3 in DNA: TGTGCCACCTGGTCTGGGGTGGGAAATGAAGAACTGTTTTTT.

V usage is TRBV28 and J usage is TRBJ1-2; D perhaps matches TRBD1 (6 bases). The CDR3 totals 16 residues. From germline, CDR1 is MDHEN and CDR2 SYDVKM. V was shortened by 6 bases and J by 5 bases, with 22 bases between the two germline ends. CDR3 nucleotides: TGTGCCAGCAGGCCAGTTGACAGGCCATTGGGGTATGGCTACACCTTC. Amino acids: CASRPVDRPLGYGYTF.

V usage is TRBV24-1 and J usage is TRBJ2-1, with TRBD2 matching 10 bases. Per the germline V gene, CDR1 is KGHDR and CDR2 is SFDVKD. V lost 5 bases, J lost 0 bases, and 6 bases stayed unmatched. This CDR3 has 17 residues. The CDR3 here is CATSGLTSGVSYNEQFF. The CDR3 nucleotides are TGTGCCACCAGTGGTCTAACTAGCGGGGTCTCCTACAATGAGCAGTTCTTC.

This clonotype was counted between two and nine times. The CDR3 nucleotides read TGCAGTGCTTATCTGACAGGACGGGAGACCCAGTACTTC. This codes for CSAYLTGRETQYF. This chain links TRBV20-1 with TRBJ2-5; perhaps TRBD1 as D (6 bases). Germline assignment: CDR1 DFQATT and CDR2 SNEGSKA (reference sequence). CDR3 length equals 13 residues. Between the trimmed V and J ends, which lost 5 bases and 5 bases, there was a span of 15 bases.

This clonotype occurred a few times. The chain joins TRBV7-6 to TRBJ2-5; TRBD2 matches 11 bases. Unmatched junction bases numbered 3, after V lost 3 bases and J lost 3 bases. Looked up from germline, CDR1 is SGHVS and CDR2 is FNYEAQ. The CDR3 consists of 15 residues. CDR3 sequence reads: CASSLTSGEKETQYF. The DNA of the CDR3 is TGTGCCAGCAGCTTGACTAGCGGGGAAAAAGAGACCCAGTACTTC.

The J gene is TRBJ2-1, the V gene TRBV5-1; D may be TRBD2 (6 bases). V was cut by 4 bases and J by 5 bases, with 22 bases left in between. The germline CDR1 and CDR2 sequences are SGHRS and YFSETQ. The CDR3 extends over 17 amino acids. The CDR3 sequence is CASSAGWVRVFDNEQFF. The CDR3 DNA follows: TGCGCCAGCAGCGCGGGATGGGTCAGGGTCTTCGACAATGAGCAGTTCTTC.

This clonotype was seen more than once but under ten times. The chain employs TRBV4-2 and TRBJ2-1; TRBD2 aligns across 8 bases. Germline lookup yields CDR1 LGHNA and CDR2 YNFKEQ. V gave up 1 base and J gave up 8 bases; unmatched junction bases: 4. This CDR3 has 14 residues. DNA for the CDR3: TGTGCCAGCAGCCAAGCGGGGGGGGCACATGAGCAGTTCTTC. Amino acids: CASSQAGGAHEQFF.